This T cell receptor (beta chain) was profiled in a study of T cell repertoires in cytomegalovirus infection (dated by TCRdb to about 2019). In terms of the full investigation: Donor HLA type was relevant to the analysis, as public TCR beta signatures indicated carriage of CMV infection together with the matching HLA type.

The cysteine opens and the phenylalanine closes a CDR3 of 14 amino acids. Only the CDR3 region is kept as DNA, spanning 42 bases read in frame from base 1. The germline V gene yields MGHRA for CDR1 and YSYEKL for CDR2. Sequencing took place on an Illumina HiSeq 1500. In TCRdb, the public reads were trimmed at Q25 with fastp and aligned with MiXCR, with productive beta chains retained. Every distinct CDR3 protein forms one entry, paired with its most common genes and DNA. The sample yields under 350,000 distinct CDR3 sequences; roughly 9.5% were counted once. Of the sample, 4.3% is held by the ten largest clones. The sample holds a few counts of this clonotype. What this receptor recognizes is not known. Relative to the germline gene, one junction end is altered; a read error may explain this. Overall study results and their limits: Carriers of CMV infection plus the relevant HLA type were discriminated by the cumulative frequency of public TCR beta family members in the study cohort and in an independent roughly 350-donor cohort. The ex vivo response was dominated by HLA-C-restricted CMV-specific TCR beta clonotypes, and the single most frequent clonotype in two of eight donors was supplied by these HLA-C-restricted clonotypes.

The chain employs TRBV4-1 and TRBJ2-3; TRBD1 lines up with 9 middle nucleotides. The source is a human donor in good health (CMV status not recorded). Some clones in this sample may be carry-over from other donors' samples. Specimen: PBMCs. The CDR3 sequence is CASSQTGGEDTQYF. In nucleotide form, the sequence is TGTGCCAGCAGCCAGACAGGGGGGGAAGATACGCAGTATTTT.